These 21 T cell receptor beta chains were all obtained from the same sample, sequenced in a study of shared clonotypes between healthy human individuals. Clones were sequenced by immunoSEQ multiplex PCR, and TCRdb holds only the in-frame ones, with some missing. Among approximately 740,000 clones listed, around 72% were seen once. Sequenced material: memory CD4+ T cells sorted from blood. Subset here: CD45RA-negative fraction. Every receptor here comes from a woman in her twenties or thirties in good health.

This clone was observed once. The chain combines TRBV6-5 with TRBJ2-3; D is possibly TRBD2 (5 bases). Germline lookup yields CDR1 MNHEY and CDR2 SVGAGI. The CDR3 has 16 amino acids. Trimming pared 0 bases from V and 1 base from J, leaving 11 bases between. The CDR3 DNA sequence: TGTGCCAGCAGTTACTCCCGGGATGGGGGCACAGATACGCAGTATTTT. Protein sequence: CASSYSRDGGTDTQYF.

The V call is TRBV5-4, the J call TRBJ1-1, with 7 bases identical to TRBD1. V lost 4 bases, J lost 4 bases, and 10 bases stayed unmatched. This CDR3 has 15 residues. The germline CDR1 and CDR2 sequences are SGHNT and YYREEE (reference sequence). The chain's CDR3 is CASSGRQGSGTEAFF. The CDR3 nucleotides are TGTGCCAGCAGCGGACGACAGGGAAGTGGCACTGAAGCTTTCTTT.

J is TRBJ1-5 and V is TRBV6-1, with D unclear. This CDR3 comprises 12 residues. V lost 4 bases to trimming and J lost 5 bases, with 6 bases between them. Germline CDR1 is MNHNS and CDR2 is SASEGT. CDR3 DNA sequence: TGTGCCAGCAGTGTCTCTCATCAGCCCCAGCATTTT. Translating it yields CASSVSHQPQHF.

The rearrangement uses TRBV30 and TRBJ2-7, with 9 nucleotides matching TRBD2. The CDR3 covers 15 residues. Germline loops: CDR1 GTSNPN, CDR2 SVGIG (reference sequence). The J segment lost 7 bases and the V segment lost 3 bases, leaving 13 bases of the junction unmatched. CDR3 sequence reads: CAWRASGTGGREQYF. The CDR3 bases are TGTGCCTGGAGGGCTAGCGGGACCGGGGGTAGGGAGCAGTACTTC.

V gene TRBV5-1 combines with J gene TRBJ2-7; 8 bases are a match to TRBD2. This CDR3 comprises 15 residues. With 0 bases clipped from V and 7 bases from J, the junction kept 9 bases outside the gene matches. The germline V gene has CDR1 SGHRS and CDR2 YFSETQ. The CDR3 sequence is CASSLGGTSSREQYF. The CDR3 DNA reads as TGCGCCAGCAGCTTGGGCGGGACTAGTTCGAGAGAGCAGTACTTC.

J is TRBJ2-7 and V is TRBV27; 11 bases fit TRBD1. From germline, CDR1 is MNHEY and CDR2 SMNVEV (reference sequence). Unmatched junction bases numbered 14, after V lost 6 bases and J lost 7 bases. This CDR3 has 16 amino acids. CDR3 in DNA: TGTGCCAGCAGCGCTAGGGGTGGGACAGGGGGTTTGGAGCAGTACTTC. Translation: CASSARGGTGGLEQYF.

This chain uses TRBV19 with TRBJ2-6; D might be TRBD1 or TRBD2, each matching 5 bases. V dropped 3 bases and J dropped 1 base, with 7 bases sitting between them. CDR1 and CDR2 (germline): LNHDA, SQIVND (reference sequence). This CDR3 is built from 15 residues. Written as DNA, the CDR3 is TGTGCCAGTAGTATGGGGGTATCTGGGGCCAACGTCCTGACTTTC. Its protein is CASSMGVSGANVLTF. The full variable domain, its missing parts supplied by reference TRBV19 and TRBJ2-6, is DGGITQSPKYLFRKEGQNVTLSCEQNLNHDAMYWYRQDPGQGLRLIYYSQIVNDFQKGDIAEGYSVSREKKESFPLTVTSAQKNPTAFYLCASSMGVSGANVLTFGAGSRLTVL.

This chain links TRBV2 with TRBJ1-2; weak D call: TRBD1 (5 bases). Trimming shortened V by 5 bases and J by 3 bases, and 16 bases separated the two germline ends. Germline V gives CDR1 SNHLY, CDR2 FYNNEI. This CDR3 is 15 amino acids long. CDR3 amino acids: CASSYSPGTDYGYTF. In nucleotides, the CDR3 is TGTGCCAGCAGTTATTCCCCCGGGACCGACTATGGCTACACCTTC. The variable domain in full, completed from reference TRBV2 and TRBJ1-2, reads EPEVTQTPSHQVTQMGQEVILRCVPISNHLYFYWYRQILGQKVEFLVSFYNNEISEKSEIFDDQFSVERPDGSNFTLKIRSTKLEDSAMYFCASSYSPGTDYGYTFGSGTRLTVV.

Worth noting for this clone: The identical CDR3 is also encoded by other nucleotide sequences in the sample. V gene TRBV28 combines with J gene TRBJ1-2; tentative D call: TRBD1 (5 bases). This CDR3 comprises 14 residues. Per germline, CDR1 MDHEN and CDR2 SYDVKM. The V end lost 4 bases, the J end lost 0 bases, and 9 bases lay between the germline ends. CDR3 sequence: CASSSGGANYGYTF. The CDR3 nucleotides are TGTGCCAGCAGTTCTGGGGGGGCTAACTATGGCTACACCTTC.

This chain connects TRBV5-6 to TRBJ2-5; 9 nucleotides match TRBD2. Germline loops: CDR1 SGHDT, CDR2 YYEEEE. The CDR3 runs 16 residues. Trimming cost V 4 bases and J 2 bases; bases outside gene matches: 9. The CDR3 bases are TGTGCCAGCAGCGGACACGGACTAGCGAAACAAGAGACCCAGTACTTC. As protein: CASSGHGLAKQETQYF.

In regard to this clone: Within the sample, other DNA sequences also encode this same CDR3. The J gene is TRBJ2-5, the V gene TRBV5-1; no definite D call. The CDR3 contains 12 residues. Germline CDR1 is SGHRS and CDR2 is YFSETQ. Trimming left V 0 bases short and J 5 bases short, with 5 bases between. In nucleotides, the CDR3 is TGCGCCAGCAGCTTGGAGGCGGAGACCCAGTACTTC. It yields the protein CASSLEAETQYF. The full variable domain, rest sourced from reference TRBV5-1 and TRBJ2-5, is KAGVTQTPRYLIKTRGQQVTLSCSPISGHRSVSWYQQTPGQGLQFLFEYFSETQRNKGNFPGRFSGRQFSNSRSEMNVSTLELGDSALYLCASSLEAETQYFGPGTRLLVL.

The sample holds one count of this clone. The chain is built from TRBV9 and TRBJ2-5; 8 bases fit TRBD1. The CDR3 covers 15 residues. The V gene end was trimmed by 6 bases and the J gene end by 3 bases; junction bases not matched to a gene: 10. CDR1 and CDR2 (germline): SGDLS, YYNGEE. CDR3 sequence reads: CASNGQGNVEETQYF. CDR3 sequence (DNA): TGTGCCAGCAACGGACAGGGCAATGTAGAAGAGACCCAGTACTTC.

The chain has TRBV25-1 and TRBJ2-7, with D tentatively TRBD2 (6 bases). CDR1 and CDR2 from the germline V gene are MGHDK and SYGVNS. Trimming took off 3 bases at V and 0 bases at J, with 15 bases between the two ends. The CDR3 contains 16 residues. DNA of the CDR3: TGTGCCAGCAGTGAGGAGGGTGGGAATAGCTCCTACGAGCAGTACTTC. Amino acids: CASSEEGGNSSYEQYF.

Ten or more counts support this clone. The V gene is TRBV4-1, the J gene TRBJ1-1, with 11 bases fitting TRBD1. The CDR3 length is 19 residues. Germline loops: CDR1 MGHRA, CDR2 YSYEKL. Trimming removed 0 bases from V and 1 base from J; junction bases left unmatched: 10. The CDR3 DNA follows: TGCGCCAGCAGCCAAGATTGGTTGGGACAGGGGGTGGGGAACACTGAAGCTTTCTTT. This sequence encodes CASSQDWLGQGVGNTEAFF.

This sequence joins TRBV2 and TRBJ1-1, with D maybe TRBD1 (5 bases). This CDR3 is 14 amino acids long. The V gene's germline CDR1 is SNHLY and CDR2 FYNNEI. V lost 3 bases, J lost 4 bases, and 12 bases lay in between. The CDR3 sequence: CASSDKGYRTEAFF. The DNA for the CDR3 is TGTGCCAGCAGTGATAAGGGGTATCGCACTGAAGCTTTCTTT.

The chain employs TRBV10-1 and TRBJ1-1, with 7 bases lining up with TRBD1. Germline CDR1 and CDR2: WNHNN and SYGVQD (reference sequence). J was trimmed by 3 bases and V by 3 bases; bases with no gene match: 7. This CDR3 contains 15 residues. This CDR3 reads CASSDRDSGYTEAFF. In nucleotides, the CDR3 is TGCGCCAGCAGTGACCGGGACAGTGGATACACTGAAGCTTTCTTT.

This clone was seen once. This CDR3 is CASSLGQEPPDGYTF. The CDR3 DNA follows: TGCGCCAGCAGCTTGGGACAAGAACCTCCTGACGGCTACACCTTC. V and J are TRBV5-1 and TRBJ1-2, with D hard to call. Germline CDR1 and CDR2: SGHRS and YFSETQ. V gave up 0 bases and J gave up 8 bases, with 17 bases separating them. This CDR3 region has 15 residues. Looking up the rest from reference TRBV5-1 and TRBJ1-2 gives the full variable domain: KAGVTQTPRYLIKTRGQQVTLSCSPISGHRSVSWYQQTPGQGLQFLFEYFSETQRNKGNFPGRFSGRQFSNSRSEMNVSTLELGDSALYLCASSLGQEPPDGYTFGSGTRLTVV.

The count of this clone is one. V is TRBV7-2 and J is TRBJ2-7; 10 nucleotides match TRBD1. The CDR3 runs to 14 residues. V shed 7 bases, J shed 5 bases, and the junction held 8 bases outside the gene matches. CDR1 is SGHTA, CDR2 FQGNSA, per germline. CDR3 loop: CASTRDRGTHEQYF. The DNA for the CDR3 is TGTGCCAGCACCCGGGACAGGGGTACCCACGAGCAGTACTTC.

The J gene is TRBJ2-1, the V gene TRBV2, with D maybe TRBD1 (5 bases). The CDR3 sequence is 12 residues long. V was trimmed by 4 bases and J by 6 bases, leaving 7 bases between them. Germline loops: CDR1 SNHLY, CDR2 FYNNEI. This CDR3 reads CASSGQFNEQFF. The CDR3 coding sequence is TGTGCCAGCAGTGGACAGTTCAATGAGCAGTTCTTC.

The CDR3 protein is CASSTSANTIYF. Written as DNA, the CDR3 is TGTGCCAGCAGCACCTCGGCTAACACCATATATTTT. The rearrangement links TRBV25-1 to TRBJ1-3; no definite D call. Germline V gives CDR1 MGHDK, CDR2 SYGVNS. Trimming stripped 6 bases from V and 7 bases from J, with 10 bases between. The CDR3 contains 12 residues.

The CDR3 sequence: CASSTAQGTSYEQYF. The DNA for the CDR3 is TGTGCCAGCAGCACCGCACAGGGGACCTCCTACGAGCAGTACTTC. The chain uses TRBV28 and TRBJ2-7; 7 bases match TRBD1. Germline CDR1 is MDHEN and CDR2 is SYDVKM. The length of the CDR3 is 15 residues. The V and J ends lost 6 bases and 0 bases, in that order; junction bases with no gene match: 8.